This TCR beta chain is from a study of Ad26.COV2.S vaccination and SARS-CoV-2 variants. Looking at the study overall: Doses of Ad26.COV2.S were injected into muscle once or twice, 56 days apart. Study findings and constraints: In TCR breadth and depth analyses, total T cell responses may have been underestimated.

TCRdb's copy holds only in-frame clones and misses some; the assay was immunoSEQ multiplex PCR. The sample contains about 680,000 clones, 70% to 90% of which appear only once. Regarding treatment: roughly 18 received Ad26.COV2.S at low or high dose, single or two shots; 5 received placebo; per-sample allocation not given. After the first vaccine or placebo injection, samples were drawn on day 63. Whoever gave the sample was an adult aged 18-55 years in Boston. Spike of the Wuhan-strain SARS-CoV-2 was expressed by an Ad26 vector, which formed the vaccine. Of note for this clone: Its cognate antigen is unknown.

The CDR3 length is 14 residues. V lost 4 bases and J 3 bases, leaving 11 bases between the germline ends. Germline V gene lookup returns CDR1 SGDLS and CDR2 YYNGEE. The origin of this receptor is a person between 18 and 60 years old who received the Ad26.COV2.S COVID-19 vaccine or a placebo. The sequences come from peripheral blood, collected in a trial of Ad26.COV2.S vaccine versus placebo. The V gene is TRBV9, the J gene TRBJ1-3; D is ambiguous. The DNA for the CDR3 is TGTGCCAGCAGCCCTCCCTCCGTTGGAAACACCATATATTTT. Amino acid sequence: CASSPPSVGNTIYF.